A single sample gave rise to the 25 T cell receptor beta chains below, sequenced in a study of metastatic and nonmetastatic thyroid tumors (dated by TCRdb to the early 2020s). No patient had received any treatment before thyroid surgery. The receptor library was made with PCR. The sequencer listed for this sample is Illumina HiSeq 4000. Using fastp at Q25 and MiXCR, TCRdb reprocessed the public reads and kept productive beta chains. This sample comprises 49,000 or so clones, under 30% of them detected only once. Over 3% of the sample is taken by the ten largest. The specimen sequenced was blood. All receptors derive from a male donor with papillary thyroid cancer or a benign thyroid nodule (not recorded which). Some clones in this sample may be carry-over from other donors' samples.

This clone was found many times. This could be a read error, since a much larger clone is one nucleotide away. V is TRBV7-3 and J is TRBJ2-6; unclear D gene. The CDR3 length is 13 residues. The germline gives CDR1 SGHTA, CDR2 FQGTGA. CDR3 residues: CASRRSGVNVLTF. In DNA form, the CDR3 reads TGTGCCAGCAGGCGGTCTGGGGTCAACGTCCTGACTTTC.

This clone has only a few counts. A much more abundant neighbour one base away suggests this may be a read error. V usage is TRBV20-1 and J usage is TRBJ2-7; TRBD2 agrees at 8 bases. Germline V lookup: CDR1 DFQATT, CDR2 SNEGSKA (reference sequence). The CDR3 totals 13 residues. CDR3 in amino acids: CGAIGSGIYEQYF. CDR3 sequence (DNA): TGCGGTGCTATCGGTAGCGGGATCTACGAGCAGTACTTC.

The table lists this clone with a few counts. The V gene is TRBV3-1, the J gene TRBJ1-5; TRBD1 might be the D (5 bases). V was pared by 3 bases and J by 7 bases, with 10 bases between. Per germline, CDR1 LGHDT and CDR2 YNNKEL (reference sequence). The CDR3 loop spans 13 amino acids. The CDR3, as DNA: TGTGCCAGCAGCCAGGGGGAGGGGCAGCCCCAGCATTTT. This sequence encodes CASSQGEGQPQHF.

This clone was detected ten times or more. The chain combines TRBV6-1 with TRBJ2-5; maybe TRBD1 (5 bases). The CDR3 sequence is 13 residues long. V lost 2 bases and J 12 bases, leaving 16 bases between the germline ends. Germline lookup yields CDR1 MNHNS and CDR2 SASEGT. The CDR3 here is CASSETPGLKKYF. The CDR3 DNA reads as TGTGCCAGCAGTGAAACGCCAGGGTTGAAGAAGTACTTC.

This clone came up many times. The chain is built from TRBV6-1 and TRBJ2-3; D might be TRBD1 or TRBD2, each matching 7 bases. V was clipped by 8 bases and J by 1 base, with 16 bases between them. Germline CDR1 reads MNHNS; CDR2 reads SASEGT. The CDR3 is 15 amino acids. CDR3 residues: CASGSRGGGTDTQYF. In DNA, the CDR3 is TGTGCCAGCGGCTCCAGGGGGGGGGGCACAGATACGCAGTATTTT.

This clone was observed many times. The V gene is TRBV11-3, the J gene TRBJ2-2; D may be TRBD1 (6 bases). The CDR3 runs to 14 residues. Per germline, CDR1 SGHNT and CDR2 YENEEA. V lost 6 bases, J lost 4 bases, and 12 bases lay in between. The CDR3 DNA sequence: TGTGCCAGCAGAAAAGGGGGTAGCACCGGGGAGCTGTTTTTT. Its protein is CASRKGGSTGELFF.

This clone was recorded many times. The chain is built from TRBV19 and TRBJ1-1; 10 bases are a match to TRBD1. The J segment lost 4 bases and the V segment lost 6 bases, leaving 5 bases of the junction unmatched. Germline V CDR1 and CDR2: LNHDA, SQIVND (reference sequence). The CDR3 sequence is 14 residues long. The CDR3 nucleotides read TGTGCCAGTAGGGGACAGGGGTCGGGCACTGAAGCTTTCTTT. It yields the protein CASRGQGSGTEAFF.

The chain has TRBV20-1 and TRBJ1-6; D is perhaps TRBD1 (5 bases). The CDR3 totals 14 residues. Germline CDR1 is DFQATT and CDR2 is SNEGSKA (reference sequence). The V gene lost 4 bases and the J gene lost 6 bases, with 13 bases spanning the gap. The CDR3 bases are TGCAGTGCTATCGCCGGGACCATTAATTCACCCCTCCACTTT. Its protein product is CSAIAGTINSPLHF.

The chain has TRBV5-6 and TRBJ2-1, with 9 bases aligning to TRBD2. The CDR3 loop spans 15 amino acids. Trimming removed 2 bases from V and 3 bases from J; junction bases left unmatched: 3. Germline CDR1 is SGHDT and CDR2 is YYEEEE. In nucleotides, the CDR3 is TGTGCCAGCAGCTTAGGACTAGCGAGCTACAATGAGCAGTTCTTC. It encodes CASSLGLASYNEQFF.

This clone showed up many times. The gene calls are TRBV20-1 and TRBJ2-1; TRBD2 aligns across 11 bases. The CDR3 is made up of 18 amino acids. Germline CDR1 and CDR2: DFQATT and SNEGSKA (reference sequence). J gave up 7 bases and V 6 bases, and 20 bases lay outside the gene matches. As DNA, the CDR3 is TGCAGTGCCGCCACTAAACTAGCGGGGGTCCTCCTTTGGAATGAGCAGTTCTTC. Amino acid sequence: CSAATKLAGVLLWNEQFF.

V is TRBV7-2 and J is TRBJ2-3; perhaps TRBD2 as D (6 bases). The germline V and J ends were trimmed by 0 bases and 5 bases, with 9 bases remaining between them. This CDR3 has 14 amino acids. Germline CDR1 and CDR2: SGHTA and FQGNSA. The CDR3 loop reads CASSLAGAGDTQYF. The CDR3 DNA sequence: TGTGCCAGCAGCTTAGCGGGAGCGGGAGATACGCAGTATTTT.

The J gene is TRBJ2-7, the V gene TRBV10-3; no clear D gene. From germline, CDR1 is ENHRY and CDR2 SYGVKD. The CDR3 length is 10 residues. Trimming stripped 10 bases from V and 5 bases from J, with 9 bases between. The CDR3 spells CATFENEQYF. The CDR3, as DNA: TGTGCCACCTTCGAAAACGAGCAGTACTTC.

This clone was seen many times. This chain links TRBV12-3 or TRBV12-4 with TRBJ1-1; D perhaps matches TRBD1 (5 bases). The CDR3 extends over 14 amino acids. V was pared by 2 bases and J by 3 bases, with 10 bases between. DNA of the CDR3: TGTGCCAGCAGTTTACAGGGACTCTACACTGAAGCTTTCTTT. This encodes CASSLQGLYTEAFF.

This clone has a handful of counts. CDR3 residues: CASSLRLAGGTDTQYF. The CDR3, as DNA: TGTGCCAGCAGTTTAAGGCTAGCGGGGGGCACAGATACGCAGTATTTT. The chain combines TRBV28 with TRBJ2-3; 10 nucleotides align to TRBD2. The ends lost 2 bases at V and 1 base at J; junction bases unmatched: 3. The CDR3 runs 16 residues. Germline V gives CDR1 MDHEN, CDR2 SYDVKM. Filled out from reference TRBV28 and TRBJ2-3, the complete variable domain reads DVKVTQSSRYLVKRTGEKVFLECVQDMDHENMFWYRQDPGLGLRLIYFSYDVKMKEKGDIPEGYSVSREKKERFSLILESASTNQTSMYLCASSLRLAGGTDTQYFGPGTRLTVL.

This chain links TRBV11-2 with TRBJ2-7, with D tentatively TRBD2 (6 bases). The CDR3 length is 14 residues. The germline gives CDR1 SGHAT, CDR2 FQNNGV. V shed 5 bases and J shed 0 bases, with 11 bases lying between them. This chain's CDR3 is CASSNRDFSYEQYF. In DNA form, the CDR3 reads TGTGCCAGCAGCAACCGGGACTTCTCCTACGAGCAGTACTTC.

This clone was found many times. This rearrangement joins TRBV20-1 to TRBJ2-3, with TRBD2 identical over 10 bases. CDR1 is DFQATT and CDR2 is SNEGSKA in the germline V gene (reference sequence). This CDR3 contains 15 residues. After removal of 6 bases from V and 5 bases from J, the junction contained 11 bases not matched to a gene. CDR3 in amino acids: CSAPRPSGREDTQYF. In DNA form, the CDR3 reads TGCAGTGCCCCCCGACCTAGCGGGAGAGAAGATACGCAGTATTTT.

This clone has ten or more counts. The CDR3 DNA is TGTGCCAGCATCCCCCGGACAGGGACCTACGAGCAGTACTTC. Amino acid sequence: CASIPRTGTYEQYF. V usage is TRBV2 and J usage is TRBJ2-7; 8 nucleotides agree with TRBD1. CDR3 size: 14 residues. J lost 2 bases, V lost 7 bases, and 7 bases had no gene match. The germline V gene has CDR1 SNHLY and CDR2 FYNNEI.

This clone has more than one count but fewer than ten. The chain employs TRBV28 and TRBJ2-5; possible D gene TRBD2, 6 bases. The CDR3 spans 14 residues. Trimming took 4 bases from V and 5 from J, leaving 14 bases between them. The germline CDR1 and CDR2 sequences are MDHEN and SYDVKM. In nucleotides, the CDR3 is TGTGCCAGCAGTTCCTTCGGGGGAGGTGAGACCCAGTACTTC. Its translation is CASSSFGGGETQYF.

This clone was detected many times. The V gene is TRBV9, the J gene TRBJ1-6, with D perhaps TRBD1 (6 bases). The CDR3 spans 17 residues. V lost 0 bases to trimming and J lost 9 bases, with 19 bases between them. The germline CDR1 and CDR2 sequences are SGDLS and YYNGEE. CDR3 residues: CASSVEHGFSDSSPLHF. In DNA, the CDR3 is TGTGCCAGCAGCGTAGAACATGGGTTCTCGGACAGTTCACCCCTCCACTTT. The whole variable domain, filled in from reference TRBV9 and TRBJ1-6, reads DSGVTQTPKHLITATGQRVTLRCSPRSGDLSVYWYQQSLDQGLQFLIQYYNGEERAKGNILERFSAQQFPDLHSELNLSSLELGDSALYFCASSVEHGFSDSSPLHFGNGTRLTVT.

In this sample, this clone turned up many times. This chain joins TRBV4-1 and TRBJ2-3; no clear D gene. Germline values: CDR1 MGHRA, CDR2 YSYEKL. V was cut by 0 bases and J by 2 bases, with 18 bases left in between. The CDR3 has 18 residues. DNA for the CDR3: TGCGCCAGCAGCCAAGATGGGCCCCAAATAGCAGACACAGATACGCAGTATTTT. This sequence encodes CASSQDGPQIADTDTQYF.

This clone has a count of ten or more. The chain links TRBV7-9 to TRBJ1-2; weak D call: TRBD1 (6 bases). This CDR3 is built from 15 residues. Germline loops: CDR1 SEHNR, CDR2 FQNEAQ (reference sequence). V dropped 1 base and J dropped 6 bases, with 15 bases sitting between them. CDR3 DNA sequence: TGTGCCAGCAGCTTAGAAGCAATGGCAGGGGATGGCTACACCTTC. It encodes CASSLEAMAGDGYTF. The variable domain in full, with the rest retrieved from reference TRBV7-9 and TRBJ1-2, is DTGVSQNPRHKITKRGQNVTFRCDPISEHNRLYWYRQTLGQGPEFLTYFQNEAQLEKSRLLSDRFSAERPKGSFSTLEIQRTEQGDSAMYLCASSLEAMAGDGYTFGSGTRLTVV.

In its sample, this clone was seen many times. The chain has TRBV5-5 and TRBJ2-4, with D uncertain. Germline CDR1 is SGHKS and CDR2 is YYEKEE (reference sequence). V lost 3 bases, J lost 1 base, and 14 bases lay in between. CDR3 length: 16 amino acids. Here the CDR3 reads CASSSSLGPAKNIQYF. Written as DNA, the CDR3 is TGTGCCAGCAGCTCTAGTCTAGGGCCCGCCAAAAACATTCAGTACTTC.

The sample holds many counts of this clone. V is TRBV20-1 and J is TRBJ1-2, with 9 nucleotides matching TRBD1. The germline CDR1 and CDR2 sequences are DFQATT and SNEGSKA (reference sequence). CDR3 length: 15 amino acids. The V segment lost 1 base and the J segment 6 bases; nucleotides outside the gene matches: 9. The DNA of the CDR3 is TGCAGTGCTAGAGTTTGGGGACAGGGAGATGATGGCTACACCTTC. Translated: CSARVWGQGDDGYTF.

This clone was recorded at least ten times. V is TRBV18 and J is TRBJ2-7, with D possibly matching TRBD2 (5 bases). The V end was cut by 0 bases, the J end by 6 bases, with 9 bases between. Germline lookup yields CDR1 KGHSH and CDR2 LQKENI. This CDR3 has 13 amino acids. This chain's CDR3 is CASSPPRAGEQYF. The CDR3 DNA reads TGTGCCAGCTCACCACCGCGGGCGGGCGAGCAGTACTTC. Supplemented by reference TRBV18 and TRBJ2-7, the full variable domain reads NAGVMQNPRHLVRRRGQEARLRCSPMKGHSHVYWYRQLPEEGLKFMVYLQKENIIDESGMPKERFSAEFPKEGPSILRIQQVVRGDSAAYFCASSPPRAGEQYFGPGTRLTVT.

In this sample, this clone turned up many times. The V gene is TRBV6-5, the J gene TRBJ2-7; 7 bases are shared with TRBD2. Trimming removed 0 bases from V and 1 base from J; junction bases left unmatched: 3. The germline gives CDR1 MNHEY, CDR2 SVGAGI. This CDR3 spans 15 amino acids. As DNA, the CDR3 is TGTGCCAGCAGTTACTCGGCTAGCGGATCCTACGAGCAGTACTTC. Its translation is CASSYSASGSYEQYF.